These T cell receptor beta chains were read from a single sample in a study of T cell responses to AZD1222 COVID-19 vaccine. The table came from immunoSEQ multiplex PCR; TCRdb's copy has only in-frame clones and leaves some out. The table includes some 200,000 clones, around 90% detected once. The sequencing used peripheral blood, collected 28 days after the second AZD1222 dose. Source of these receptors: an adult who received the AZD1222 COVID-19 vaccine. The CDR3 runs from the conserved cysteine through the conserved F or W. Each record gives: J gene, clone size, D gene, V gene, CDR3 protein, CDR3 DNA. D genes are given only for firm matches. Size is stated for part of the rows, as once, few or many counts, or as a class when the clone is expanded.

>TRBJ2-7|NA|NA|TRBV24-1
CATSDSRFDSGSVWEQYF
TGTGCCACCAGTGATAGTCGGTTCGATAGCGGTTCCGTCTGGGAGCAGTACTTC
>TRBJ1-5|NA|TRBD1|TRBV15
CATSPQSGQGQGIGQPQHF
TGTGCCACCAGCCCCCAATCAGGACAGGGGCAAGGGATCGGTCAGCCCCAGCATTTT
>TRBJ2-3|NA|NA|TRBV20-1
CSASATTTDTQYF
TGCAGTGCTAGTGCTACAACCACAGATACGCAGTATTTT
>TRBJ2-3|NA|NA|TRBV7-2
CASSQYLFQDTQYF
TGTGCCAGCAGCCAGTATTTATTCCAAGATACGCAGTATTTT
>TRBJ2-1|NA|NA|TRBV19
CASSIARGDEQFF
TGTGCCAGTAGTATAGCCCGGGGAGATGAGCAGTTCTTC
>TRBJ2-1|NA|NA|TRBV12-3/TRBV12-4
CASSLGPGGEQFF
TGTGCCAGCAGTTTAGGACCTGGCGGGGAGCAGTTCTTC
>TRBJ2-1|NA|NA|TRBV5-1
CASSLTGTTGNEQFF
TGCGCCAGCAGCCTGACAGGGACTACGGGGAATGAGCAGTTCTTC
>TRBJ2-7|NA|NA|TRBV6-5
CASSYGSGARNEQYF
TGTGCCAGCAGTTACGGTTCGGGAGCGAGGAACGAGCAGTACTTC
>TRBJ1-1|NA|NA|TRBV6-5
CASFNGVWGNTEAFF
TGTGCCAGTTTTAATGGGGTTTGGGGGAACACTGAAGCTTTCTTT
>TRBJ1-5|few|NA|TRBV19
CASSISWGDDQPQHF
TGTGCCAGTAGTATATCCTGGGGGGACGATCAGCCCCAGCATTTT
>TRBJ2-7|NA|NA|TRBV9
CASSVALGIMGEQYF
TGTGCCAGCAGCGTAGCTTTGGGCATCATGGGGGAGCAGTACTTC
>TRBJ2-1|once|TRBD1|TRBV10-3
CAARQGAVLHEQFF
TGTGCCGCCAGACAGGGGGCGGTTTTACATGAGCAGTTCTTC
>TRBJ1-2|NA|NA|TRBV5-4
CASRNRASYGYTF
TGTGCCAGCAGAAACCGGGCCTCCTATGGCTACACCTTC
>TRBJ1-5|few|NA|TRBV4-1
CASSSRRVLQPQHF
TGCGCCAGCAGCTCCCGAAGGGTGCTCCAGCCCCAGCATTTT
>TRBJ2-7|NA|TRBD2|TRBV18
CASSPLASGSTNSYEQYF
TGTGCCAGCTCACCATTGGCTAGCGGGAGCACCAACTCCTACGAGCAGTACTTC
>TRBJ1-2|NA|TRBD1|TRBV28
CASSFTGQNFYGYTF
TGTGCCAGCAGTTTTACGGGACAGAATTTCTATGGCTACACCTTC
>TRBJ2-6|NA|NA|TRBV5-8
CASSWKLSSGANVLTF
TGTGCCAGCAGCTGGAAACTTAGCTCTGGGGCCAACGTCCTGACTTTC
>TRBJ1-6|NA|NA|TRBV4-1
CASSQDRGQNNSPLHF
TGCGCCAGCAGCCAAGATCGAGGGCAGAATAATTCACCCCTCCACTTT
>TRBJ2-7|NA|NA|TRBV28
CASSLLGVRGEQYF
TGTGCCAGCAGTTTATTGGGGGTCCGGGGCGAGCAGTACTTC
>TRBJ1-3|once|TRBD1|TRBV3-1/TRBV3-2
CASSQDTRSRPGGENTIYF
TGTGCCAGCAGCCAAGATACGAGGTCAAGGCCAGGGGGTGAAAACACCATATATTTT
>TRBJ2-7|NA|NA|TRBV7-9
CASSLVLHEQYF
TGTGCCAGCAGCTTAGTTCTCCACGAGCAGTACTTC
>TRBJ2-7|NA|NA|TRBV4-3
CASSQGGGPSYEQYF
TGCGCCAGCAGCCAAGGAGGCGGGCCTTCCTACGAGCAGTACTTC
>TRBJ2-1|NA|NA|TRBV12-3/TRBV12-4
CASSFTGNEQFF
TGTGCCAGCAGTTTCACCGGGAATGAGCAGTTCTTC
>TRBJ1-1|NA|TRBD1|TRBV28
CASSFPGTGATEAFF
TGTGCCAGCAGTTTCCCCGGGACAGGGGCCACTGAAGCTTTCTTT
>TRBJ2-6|NA|TRBD1|TRBV4-3
CASSPQGTGANVLTF
TGCGCCAGCAGCCCACAGGGGACTGGGGCCAACGTCCTGACTTTC
>TRBJ1-5|NA|NA|TRBV28
CASSLLFGGSNQPQHF
TGTGCCAGCAGTTTGCTTTTTGGGGGGAGCAATCAGCCCCAGCATTTT
>TRBJ1-5|NA|TRBD1|TRBV6-5
CASMTGQANQPQHF
TGTGCCAGCATGACGGGACAGGCAAATCAGCCCCAGCATTTT
>TRBJ2-3|NA|NA|TRBV27
CASSPNPPFDTQYF
TGTGCCAGCAGTCCGAACCCCCCATTTGATACGCAGTATTTT
>TRBJ2-7|once|TRBD2|TRBV9
CASSDEPGLVDEQYF
TGTGCCAGCAGCGACGAACCGGGACTAGTTGACGAGCAGTACTTC
>TRBJ2-1|NA|TRBD2|TRBV19
CASSILTSGSSYNEQFF
TGTGCCAGTAGTATACTTACTAGCGGGAGCTCCTACAATGAGCAGTTCTTC
>TRBJ1-3|NA|TRBD1|TRBV18
CASSPLPGQAVSGNTIYF
TGTGCCAGCTCACCCTTACCGGGACAGGCCGTCTCTGGAAACACCATATATTTT
>TRBJ1-4|NA|NA|TRBV6-5
CASSYGELGEKLFF
TGTGCCAGCAGTTACGGTGAGCTCGGGGAAAAACTGTTTTTT
>TRBJ1-4|NA|NA|TRBV5-4
CASSFSNEKLFF
TGTGCCAGCAGCTTTTCTAATGAAAAACTGTTTTTT
>TRBJ2-7|NA|NA|TRBV13
CASSRGGVLSYEQYF
TGTGCCAGCAGCCGAGGGGGGGTCTTGTCCTACGAGCAGTACTTC
>TRBJ2-7|few|TRBD1|TRBV25-1
CASSDPGTAGEQYF
TGTGCCAGCAGTGATCCTGGGACAGCTGGGGAGCAGTACTTC
>TRBJ1-4|NA|NA|TRBV4-2
CASSQDVGGGNEKLFF
TGTGCCAGCAGCCAAGATGTTGGTGGCGGTAATGAAAAACTGTTTTTT
>TRBJ2-5|NA|TRBD2|TRBV27
CASSSLAEETQYF
TGTGCCAGCAGTTCTCTAGCGGAAGAGACCCAGTACTTC
>TRBJ1-1|NA|NA|TRBV6-5
CASSYDGNTEAFF
TGTGCCAGCAGTTACGATGGGAACACTGAAGCTTTCTTT
>TRBJ2-3|once|NA|TRBV28
CASSGLRTDTQYF
TGTGCCAGCTCCGGACTCCGCACAGATACGCAGTATTTT
>TRBJ2-7|NA|NA|TRBV6-6
CASSYGSGRSTYEQYF
TGTGCCAGCAGTTATGGATCGGGACGGAGTACCTACGAGCAGTACTTC
>TRBJ2-7|NA|TRBD2|TRBV14
CASSTTGTSGGGLYEQYF
TGTGCCAGCAGTACTACCGGGACTAGCGGTGGGGGACTCTACGAGCAGTACTTC
>TRBJ2-3|NA|TRBD2|TRBV5-1
CASSYGLAGTDTQYF
TGCGCCAGCAGCTATGGACTAGCGGGCACAGATACGCAGTATTTT
>TRBJ2-6|NA|TRBD1|TRBV14
CASSQSRQGAAGANVLTF
TGTGCCAGCAGCCAAAGTAGACAGGGGGCGGCTGGGGCCAACGTCCTGACTTTC
>TRBJ2-7|NA|NA|TRBV19
CASSMAGDGEQYF
TGTGCCAGTAGTATGGCAGGAGATGGCGAGCAGTACTTC
>TRBJ2-7|NA|TRBD2|TRBV10-1
CASSIRLAGLYEQYF
TGCGCCAGCAGTATAAGGCTAGCGGGATTGTACGAGCAGTACTTC
>TRBJ1-2|NA|NA|TRBV9
CASSVAFGPPYGYTF
TGTGCCAGCAGCGTAGCCTTCGGGCCCCCTTATGGCTACACCTTC
>TRBJ2-1|NA|NA|TRBV7-2
CASSFGSANSYNEQFF
TGTGCCAGCAGCTTCGGTAGCGCTAACTCCTACAATGAGCAGTTCTTC